This TCR beta chain comes out of a study of shared clonotypes between healthy human individuals. Repertoires were generated with immunoSEQ multiplex PCR, while TCRdb's copy carries only in-frame clones and drops some. The table lists about 2.1 million clones, about 92% of them singletons. As defined, naive CD8 cells were CD45RO-negative and positively selected for CCR7, with terminally differentiated effector memory CD45RA+ cells excluded. Sequenced input: naive CD8+ T cells from PBMCs. The receptor was isolated from a man aged 18 to 29 in good health. Some clones in this sample may be carry-over from other donors' samples.

CDR3 protein: CASSPQGRAYEQYF. DNA for the CDR3: TGCGCCAGCAGCCCCCAGGGGAGGGCCTACGAGCAGTACTTC. The chain couples TRBV5-1 to TRBJ2-7, with a tentative D call TRBD2 (7 bases). Trimming cost V 4 bases and J 2 bases, with 13 bases left between them. This CDR3 contains 14 residues. Per the germline V gene, CDR1 is SGHRS and CDR2 is YFSETQ.